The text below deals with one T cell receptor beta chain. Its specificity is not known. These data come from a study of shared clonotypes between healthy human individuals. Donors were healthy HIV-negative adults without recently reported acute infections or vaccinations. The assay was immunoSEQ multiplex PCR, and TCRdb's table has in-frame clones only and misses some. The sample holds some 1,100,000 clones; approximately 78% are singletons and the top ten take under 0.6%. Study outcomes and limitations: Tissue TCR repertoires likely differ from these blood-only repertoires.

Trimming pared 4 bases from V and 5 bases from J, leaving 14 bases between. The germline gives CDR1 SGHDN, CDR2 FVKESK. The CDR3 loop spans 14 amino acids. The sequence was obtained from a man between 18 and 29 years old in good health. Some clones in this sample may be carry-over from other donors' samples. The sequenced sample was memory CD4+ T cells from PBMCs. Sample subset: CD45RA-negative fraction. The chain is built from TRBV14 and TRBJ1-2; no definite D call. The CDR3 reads CASSPDHYGYGYTF. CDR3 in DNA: TGTGCCAGCAGCCCGGACCATTACGGGTATGGCTACACCTTC.